This T cell receptor (beta chain) comes out of a study of T cells in Graves' hyperthyroidism and ophthalmopathy. The study's findings and limits: With a median lead of about 6.9 months before onset, the model predicted ophthalmopathy. A model using 13 V-J features told ophthalmopathy apart from stable hyperthyroidism. Among clonotypes expanded in thyroid above 0.001, most were also found in blood.

Researchers took RNA transcripts and amplified the TCR beta CDR3 regions from them. HTBI primers were employed in a first-round RT-PCR of the TCR CDR3. TCRdb re-called the multiplex PCR reads through MiXCR, storing one row per CDR3 protein. Of 300,000 or so distinct CDR3 sequences in the sample, roughly 18% were seen once. This clonotype was detected ten times or more. Antigen specificity is unknown. This clonotype originated in a woman aged 50 to 60 with Graves' hyperthyroidism. What was sequenced was blood.

The CDR3 coding sequence is TGCGCCAGCAGCCCCGGGATGAACATGAACACTGAAGCTTTCTTT. This translates into CASSPGMNMNTEAFF. This chain uses TRBV5-1 with TRBJ1-1; D unresolved. V was cut by 4 bases and J by 0 bases, with 13 bases left in between. Germline V gene sequence: CDR1 SGHRS, CDR2 YFSETQ. This CDR3 is built from 15 residues.